The 5 T cell receptor beta chains below were found in one sample sequenced in a study of T cells expressing NK-cell markers. Following a re-call of the 5' RACE reads, TCRdb has one entry per CDR3 protein and lacks DNA. The ten most abundant clones cover about 10% of a sample with some 390,000 distinct CDR3 sequences. The sample consisted of blood T cells: a sorted CD56 or NKG2C T cell subset, CD4+ or CD8+ T cells, or bulk PBMC T cells (not recorded which). The source of these receptors is a woman aged 45-59 years in good health.

V usage is TRBV4-1 and J usage is TRBJ2-4; TCRdb gives TRBD1 as the D gene, but with no DNA this cannot be confirmed. In germline, CDR1 is MGHRA, CDR2 YSYEKL. There are 18 residues in the CDR3. The CDR3 is CASSHQTHRGIAKNIQYF.

V and J are TRBV7-2 and TRBJ2-5. There are 15 residues in the CDR3. Germline V gene lookup returns CDR1 SGHTA and CDR2 FQGNSA. CDR3 protein: CASSLVASGNAAQYF.

The chain has TRBV20-1 and TRBJ1-5. The length of the CDR3 is 14 residues. The germline CDR1 and CDR2 sequences are DFQATT and SNEGSKA (reference sequence). The CDR3 reads CSAQMGYSNQPQHF.

The chain is built from TRBV10-2 and TRBJ1-2; without DNA, the TCRdb call of TRBD1 cannot be checked. The CDR3 sequence is 13 residues long. The germline V gene has CDR1 WSHSY and CDR2 SAAADI. CDR3 sequence: CASSPGTSTGYTF.

This chain links TRBV4-1 with TRBJ2-1; TCRdb indicates TRBD2, and absent DNA this call remains unverified. CDR1 and CDR2 from the germline V gene are MGHRA and YSYEKL. The CDR3 is made up of 14 amino acids. Here the CDR3 reads CASSHGTSSDEQFF.